This T cell receptor (beta chain) was obtained from a study of blood T cells in healthy people across ages. Study-level findings and limits: Strong correlation existed between TCR beta diversity and naive T cell percentage. The CMV status of each donor remained undetermined, and this could have confounded shifts in expanded clonotypes. Measured against age, TCR beta diversity per million T cells decreased in a roughly linear manner.

As concerns this clonotype: Its antigen is still unknown.

A J-beta primer mix and a sample-barcoded 5' primer were used in a second PCR of roughly 6 to 11 cycles. MiXCR, applied by TCRdb to the 5' RACE reads, yields one record per CDR3 protein. The data show roughly 800,000 distinct CDR3 sequences, under 40% seen once. Extractions gave at least 5.5 micrograms of total RNA per sample. The CDR3 loop spans 15 amino acids. J lost 7 bases, V lost 6 bases, and 9 bases had no gene match. Germline V gene lookup returns CDR1 LNHDA and CDR2 SQIVND (reference sequence). What was sequenced was blood. V is TRBV19 and J is TRBJ1-5, with 10 bases fitting TRBD1. This clonotype originated in a man younger than 30 in good health. The CDR3 nucleotides are TGTGCCAGTAGGGCGGGACAGGGGAGAACCCAGCCCCAGCATTTT. Translated: CASRAGQGRTQPQHF.